Included here is one TCR beta chain sequence, with context. V dropped 0 bases and J dropped 10; count of bases not matched to a gene: 8. CDR1 SGHRS and CDR2 YFSETQ come from the germline V gene. This CDR3 spans 15 amino acids. This sample is drawn from a study of blood T cell repertoires in COVID-19. The wider study: The origin of the acute and convalescent COVID-19 samples was the United States, Italy and Spain. Sources were T cells, B-cell-depleted T cells, or PBMCs; the material itself was cDNA or gDNA.

Under the authors' procedure: Amplification of reference gene primers provided the estimated nucleated cell counts. Sequencing was performed with immunoSEQ multiplex PCR; in TCRdb, only in-frame clones are kept and a portion is missing. V, J and clone size are those of that table, while D and trimming were read from the DNA. This repertoire shows some 21,000 clones, approximately 90% found once; its top ten account for about 20%. Sequenced material: peripheral blood. This receptor was taken from a man between 70 and 80 years old with active COVID-19. The rearrangement uses TRBV5-1 and TRBJ2-1; 9 bases map to TRBD2. The CDR3 region is CASSLVLAGRREQFF. CDR3 sequence (DNA): TGCGCCAGCAGCTTGGTCCTAGCGGGACGGAGGGAGCAGTTCTTC.